This TCR beta chain was captured in a study of low-dose radiotherapy and immunotherapy resistance in tumors. Study as a whole: Intravenous ipilimumab 1 mg/kg every six weeks was given with nivolumab 240 mg every two weeks.

Germline lookup yields CDR1 MNHNS and CDR2 SASEGT. This CDR3 is 16 amino acids long. To note about this clonotype: This likely stems from a read error, as it lies one base from a far larger clone.

The TCRs were subjected to amplification over roughly 18 PCR cycles employing a constant-region primer in conjunction with a V-primer adapter. In TCRdb, the reads were re-called with MiXCR into one record per CDR3 protein. The repertoire holds tens of thousands of distinct CDR3 sequences, with roughly a third as singletons. The time point denotes: after trial treatment. Documented treatment: LDRT plus nivolumab, ipilimumab, low-dose cyclophosphamide and aspirin (RACIN trial). Donors were administered nivolumab, ipilimumab, aspirin and low-dose cyclophosphamide, together with low-dose radiotherapy. Each eligible patient had an advanced solid tumor, and these tumors lacked tumor-infiltrating lymphocytes.

The chain joins TRBV6-1 to TRBJ1-1; 8 bases map to TRBD1. The sequence was obtained from a male donor with rectosigmoid adenocarcinoma. Source: PBMCs, taken after low-dose radiotherapy plus immunotherapy. The CDR3 sequence: CPSKNTGGAGNTEAFF. The CDR3 region has the DNA TGTCCCAGCAAAAATACAGGGGGGGCGGGGAACACTGAAGCTTTCTTT.